Presented here are 16 T cell receptor beta chains from one specimen sequenced in a study of blood T cell repertoires in COVID-19. Using immunoSEQ multiplex PCR, the repertoire was profiled, and TCRdb retains in-frame clones only, with some absent. The sample records 400,000 or so clones, more than 75% being singletons. The source material was peripheral blood. Every receptor here comes from a human donor in a cohort sampled during active COVID-19.

The rearrangement joins TRBV27 to TRBJ2-5, with D possibly being TRBD2 (6 bases). Germline V gene data show CDR1 as MNHEY and CDR2 as SMNVEV (reference sequence). V was shortened by 11 bases and J by 1 base, with 11 bases between the two germline ends. The CDR3 sequence is 12 residues long. The CDR3 DNA reads as TGTGCCCGGGCGGGGATCCAAGAGACCCAGTACTTC. Amino acids: CARAGIQETQYF.

The chain combines TRBV10-1 with TRBJ2-1; tentatively, D is TRBD2 (6 bases). CDR1 and CDR2 from the germline V gene are WNHNN and SYGVQD (reference sequence). Trimming stripped 6 bases from V and 4 bases from J, with 19 bases between. This CDR3 has 16 residues. The CDR3 DNA is TGCGCCAGCAGCTCCGACCGGGACTTACGATACAATGAGCAGTTCTTC. Amino acids: CASSSDRDLRYNEQFF.

In its sample, this clone was seen once. This rearrangement joins TRBV28 to TRBJ2-3; D uncertain. V was clipped by 5 bases and J by 5 bases, with 14 bases between them. Germline V gene data show CDR1 as MDHEN and CDR2 as SYDVKM. This CDR3 is 14 amino acids long. CDR3 nucleotide sequence: TGTGCCAGCAGTGCCCCTAGTGGCGAAGATACGCAGTATTTT. Protein sequence: CASSAPSGEDTQYF.

The V and J genes are TRBV5-1 and TRBJ1-1, with D possibly TRBD1 on 6 matching bases. V shed 2 bases and J shed 1 base, with 12 bases lying between them. Per the germline V gene, CDR1 is SGHRS and CDR2 is YFSETQ. CDR3 size: 15 residues. The CDR3, as DNA: TGCGCCAGCAGCTTCTCCCAGACAGGGAACACTGAAGCTTTCTTT. Its protein product is CASSFSQTGNTEAFF.

This clone was recorded once. J is TRBJ2-2 and V is TRBV30, with D possibly TRBD1 on 6 matching bases. Germline loops: CDR1 GTSNPN, CDR2 SVGIG (reference sequence). The CDR3 is 14 amino acids. Trimming pared 8 bases from V and 4 bases from J, leaving 17 bases between. CDR3 protein: CAHTRGSITGELFF. DNA of the CDR3: TGTGCCCATACTAGGGGGTCGATCACCGGGGAGCTGTTTTTT.

The chain is built from TRBV19 and TRBJ1-5; D is unclear. The CDR3 contains 15 residues. V was shortened by 7 bases and J by 7 bases, with 20 bases between the two germline ends. Per the germline V gene, CDR1 is LNHDA and CDR2 is SQIVND (reference sequence). In DNA form, the CDR3 reads TGTGCCAGTAACCAACGGGAGGACCCGAACCAGCCCCAGCATTTT. Protein: CASNQREDPNQPQHF.

Turning to this clone: The same CDR3 also results from other DNA sequences found in this sample. The gene calls are TRBV19 and TRBJ2-1; 10 bases line up with TRBD1. The junction had 4 bases not matched to a gene; V was cut back by 4 bases and J by 4 bases. The CDR3 is 15 residues long. Germline CDR1 and CDR2: LNHDA and SQIVND (reference sequence). The CDR3 coding sequence is TGTGCCAGTAGTACGGGACAGGGGAATTACAATGAGCAGTTCTTC. Amino acid sequence: CASSTGQGNYNEQFF.

The rearrangement joins TRBV24-1 to TRBJ2-3; 8 bases map to TRBD2. Trimming removed 3 bases from V and 4 bases from J; junction bases left unmatched: 14. The length of the CDR3 is 18 residues. Germline loops: CDR1 KGHDR, CDR2 SFDVKD. The CDR3 bases are TGTGCCACCAGTGATCCCGGGAGGGGCGGGAGGCAGGCAGATACGCAGTATTTT. Its protein product is CATSDPGRGGRQADTQYF.

The rearrangement links TRBV9 to TRBJ2-1, with unresolved D. Trimming left V 0 bases short and J 5 bases short, with 15 bases between. The V gene's germline CDR1 is SGDLS and CDR2 YYNGEE. The CDR3 is 16 amino acids. The DNA for the CDR3 is TGTGCCAGCAGCGTAGTCCCTATGGTGAACCACAATGAGCAGTTCTTC. Its translation: CASSVVPMVNHNEQFF.

In nucleotides, the CDR3 is TGTGCCAGCAACCGACAGGGCCCCCAAGAGACCCAGTACTTC. Protein sequence: CASNRQGPQETQYF. This rearrangement joins TRBV3-1 (or the pseudogene TRBV3-2) to TRBJ2-5; 7 nucleotides agree with TRBD1. The junction had 6 bases not matched to a gene; V was cut back by 7 bases and J by 1 base. Per the germline V gene, CDR1 is LGHDT and CDR2 is YNNKEL (reference sequence). CDR3 size: 14 residues.

The chain is built from TRBV28 and TRBJ1-4; the D gene is possibly TRBD1 (6 bases). Germline V lookup: CDR1 MDHEN, CDR2 SYDVKM. The CDR3 covers 11 residues. V lost 6 bases, J lost 13 bases, and 12 bases lay in between. CDR3 region: CASRGGGRLFF. CDR3 coding DNA: TGTGCCAGCAGGGGTGGGGGCAGACTGTTTTTT.

The genes are TRBV25-1 and TRBJ2-1; 8 bases are a match to TRBD2. The CDR3 spans 18 residues. The V and J ends lost 5 bases and 9 bases, in that order; junction bases with no gene match: 21. Germline V gene data show CDR1 as MGHDK and CDR2 as SYGVNS. The CDR3 spells CASSSGTRIVNGHSEQFF. CDR3 nucleotides: TGTGCCAGCAGTTCGGGGACTAGAATAGTAAACGGGCATAGTGAGCAGTTCTTC.

The chain recombines TRBV18 with TRBJ2-3, with D perhaps matching TRBD1 (6 bases). V lost 8 bases, J lost 3 bases, and 18 bases lay in between. Germline values: CDR1 KGHSH, CDR2 LQKENI. There are 15 residues in the CDR3. This CDR3 is CASAESGDKTDTQYF. In nucleotides, the CDR3 is TGTGCCAGCGCGGAGTCAGGGGATAAAACAGATACGCAGTATTTT. The variable domain in full, with the rest retrieved from reference TRBV18 and TRBJ2-3, is NAGVMQNPRHLVRRRGQEARLRCSPMKGHSHVYWYRQLPEEGLKFMVYLQKENIIDESGMPKERFSAEFPKEGPSILRIQQVVRGDSAAYFCASAESGDKTDTQYFGPGTRLTVL.

This chain uses TRBV5-3 with TRBJ1-5; D remains ambiguous. TRBV5-3 is reported as an ORF; its role is uncertain. CDR3 length: 18 residues. The V and J ends lost 4 bases and 5 bases respectively, with 25 bases between them. CDR3 amino acids: CARSLYFPRGPTYQPQHF. CDR3 nucleotides: TGTGCCAGAAGCCTATATTTTCCCCGCGGTCCTACCTATCAGCCCCAGCATTTT.

V and J are TRBV5-5 and TRBJ2-7; 9 bases are a match to TRBD2. The germline gives CDR1 SGHKS, CDR2 YYEKEE (reference sequence). Trimming at V came to 4 bases and at J to 1 base, leaving 3 bases not matched to a gene. CDR3 length: 14 amino acids. CDR3 protein: CASSLAGNSYEQYF. DNA for the CDR3: TGTGCCAGCAGCCTAGCGGGAAATTCCTACGAGCAGTACTTC.

This clone was found a few times. The rearrangement uses TRBV19 and TRBJ2-2, with a possible D match to TRBD2 (5 bases). The CDR3 sequence is 14 residues long. Germline V CDR1 and CDR2: LNHDA, SQIVND (reference sequence). V was pared by 3 bases and J by 4 bases, with 9 bases between. Here the CDR3 DNA reads TGTGCCAGTAGTATCGGACTGGGCACCGGGGAGCTGTTTTTT. Translation: CASSIGLGTGELFF.